What follows are 22 T cell receptor beta chains derived from one specimen sequenced in a study of blood T cells in healthy people across ages. Together with a sample-barcoded 5' primer, a J-beta primer mix was included in a second PCR lasting about 6 to 11 cycles. TCRdb ran MiXCR on the 5' RACE reads and lists one entry per CDR3 protein. The repertoire consists of 1.5 million to 2 million distinct CDR3 sequences, with approximately 28% occurring once and the leading ten covering less than 9.5%. Specimen: blood. The origin of the receptors is a woman aged 25 to 39 in good health.

The chain couples TRBV3-1 to TRBJ2-7, with D perhaps TRBD2 (6 bases). With 1 base removed from V and 2 bases from J, the gap between germline ends came to 9 bases. In germline, CDR1 is LGHDT, CDR2 YNNKEL (reference sequence). This CDR3 is 14 amino acids long. CDR3: CASSQGWGAYEQYF. The CDR3 bases are TGTGCCAGCAGCCAAGGGTGGGGGGCCTACGAGCAGTACTTC.

Concerning this clonotype itself: Germline is not matched at one junction end, which may reflect a read error. This chain links TRBV30 with TRBJ1-4, with no clear D. The CDR3 covers 14 residues. Germline V gives CDR1 GTSNPN, CDR2 SVGIG (reference sequence). The DNA for the CDR3 is TGTGCCTGGAGTGTACTGGGAACACCTGAAAAACGGTTTTTT. It encodes CAWSVLGTPEKRFF.

The gene calls are TRBV20-1 and TRBJ2-5, with TRBD1 identical over 9 bases. The J segment lost 4 bases and the V segment lost 8 bases, leaving 2 bases of the junction unmatched. CDR3 length: 11 amino acids. Germline V gene sequence: CDR1 DFQATT, CDR2 SNEGSKA (reference sequence). For the CDR3, the DNA is TGCAGTACGGACAGGGGAGAGACCCAGTACTTC. Its translation: CSTDRGETQYF.

This clonotype was picked up a small number of times. V usage is TRBV12-3 or TRBV12-4 and J usage is TRBJ1-2; 8 bases are shared with TRBD1. The CDR3 contains 15 residues. Losses at the gene ends were 5 bases for V and 4 bases for J; bases not matched to a gene: 9. CDR3 sequence: CASSGGTGRSYGYTF. In nucleotides, the CDR3 is TGTGCCAGCAGTGGGGGGACAGGCCGCAGCTATGGCTACACCTTC.

In this sample, this clonotype turned up a few times. V gene TRBV2 combines with J gene TRBJ2-7; 8 positions agree with TRBD1. V lost 4 bases to trimming and J lost 3 bases; unmatched junction nucleotides: 20. From germline, CDR1 is SNHLY and CDR2 FYNNEI. The CDR3 contains 19 residues. The CDR3 DNA reads as TGTGCCAGCAGTGGGTTCGGTACCAGGGGGCAGATGAGAGGCTACGAGCAGTACTTC. Translated: CASSGFGTRGQMRGYEQYF.

The chain joins TRBV6-2 or TRBV6-3 to TRBJ1-2; the D is unclear. Trimming shortened V by 3 bases and J by 5 bases, and 10 bases separated the two germline ends. The CDR3 spans 13 residues. The germline V gene has CDR1 MNHEY and CDR2 SVGEGT. CDR3 residues: CASSYEQRYGYTF. CDR3 in DNA: TGTGCCAGCAGTTATGAGCAGCGGTATGGCTACACCTTC.

Concerning this clonotype itself: A read error may explain this, as a much larger clone is one base away. V gene TRBV3-1 combines with J gene TRBJ2-7, with D uncertain. The CDR3 loop spans 12 amino acids. Germline V CDR1 and CDR2: LGHDT, YNNKEL (reference sequence). Between the trimmed V and J ends, which lost 1 base and 6 bases, there was a span of 7 bases. The CDR3 is CASSQVVAEQYF. Here the CDR3 DNA reads TGTGCCAGCAGCCAAGTAGTTGCCGAGCAGTACTTC.

This clonotype was recorded many times. The chain is built from TRBV4-1 and TRBJ2-1; possibly TRBD2 for D (5 bases). The CDR3 runs to 15 residues. Trimming left V 1 base short and J 7 bases short, with 14 bases between. Germline loops: CDR1 MGHRA, CDR2 YSYEKL. The CDR3 sequence is CASSQVPLGGNEQFF. The CDR3 region has the DNA TGCGCCAGCAGCCAAGTGCCTCTCGGCGGGAATGAGCAGTTCTTC.

The CDR3 here is CASSPPNQGISNQPQHF. The CDR3 nucleotides read TGTGCCAGCAGCCCTCCTAACCAGGGGATAAGCAATCAGCCCCAGCATTTT. The chain recombines TRBV21-1 with TRBJ1-5; TRBD1, the table's D call, lacks a check against the DNA. TRBV21-1 is marked as a pseudogene. The CDR3 spans 17 residues.

CDR3 bases: TGCGCCAGCTCCTTACGAAGGACAGGGGTGATCCAAGAGACCCAGTACTTC. Amino acids: CASSLRRTGVIQETQYF. The chain joins TRBV4-1 to TRBJ2-5; 9 bases are shared with TRBD1. The CDR3 is made up of 17 amino acids. Germline V gene sequence: CDR1 MGHRA, CDR2 YSYEKL. Trimming removed 8 bases from V and 1 base from J; junction bases left unmatched: 14.

V gene TRBV12-3 or TRBV12-4 combines with J gene TRBJ2-5; TRBD2 matches 11 bases. The DNA end favors TRBJ2-7, so the J call may be wrong. This CDR3 is 14 amino acids long. CDR3 in DNA: TGTGCCAGCAGCGATAGCGGGAGGGGGTACGAGCAGTACTTC. It encodes CASSDSGRGYEQYF.

Many counts were recorded for this clonotype. V gene TRBV7-2 combines with J gene TRBJ1-2; 11 bases match TRBD1. The germline gives CDR1 SGHTA, CDR2 FQGNSA. The CDR3 covers 15 residues. V was pared by 3 bases and J by 4 bases, with 4 bases of the junction left unmatched. CDR3 in DNA: TGTGCCAGCAGCTTGGACAGGGGGCGCGGCTATGGCTACACCTTC. Protein sequence: CASSLDRGRGYGYTF.

This clonotype was counted many times. The J gene is TRBJ2-5, the V gene TRBV9; D may be TRBD1 or TRBD2 (6 bases each). CDR1 is SGDLS and CDR2 is YYNGEE in the germline V gene. This CDR3 has 15 residues. Trimming left V 1 base short and J 5 bases short, with 15 bases between. CDR3 in amino acids: CASSVSGARDETQYF. The CDR3 DNA follows: TGTGCCAGCAGCGTATCAGGGGCGCGGGACGAGACCCAGTACTTC.

This chain uses TRBV5-1 with TRBJ2-4, with 8 nucleotides matching TRBD2. V lost 0 bases to trimming and J lost 13 bases; unmatched junction nucleotides: 15. The CDR3 is 16 residues long. Germline CDR1 is SGHRS and CDR2 is YFSETQ. The CDR3 nucleotides read TGCGCCAGCAGCTTGGGGAGAGCGGGAGCTAGGAATGAGCAGTACTTC. Its translation: CASSLGRAGARNEQYF.

As concerns this clonotype: Being one base from a much bigger clone, this may be a read error. The V gene is TRBV5-1, the J gene TRBJ2-7; D is possibly TRBD1 (5 bases). The germline V gene encodes CDR1 SGHRS and CDR2 YFSETQ. This CDR3 comprises 14 residues. CDR3 protein: CTSSSDTTSYEQYF. The CDR3 region has the DNA TGCACCAGCAGCTCGGACACTACCTCCTACGAGCAGTACTTC. Complete variable domain (other parts from reference TRBV5-1 and TRBJ2-7): KAGVTQTPRYLIKTRGQQVTLSCSPISGHRSVSWYQQTPGQGLQFLFEYFSETQRNKGNFPGRFSGRQFSNSRSEMNVSTLELGDSALYLCTSSSDTTSYEQYFGPGTRLTVT.

The chain couples TRBV29-1 to TRBJ2-1; 10 bases map to TRBD2. This CDR3 region has 13 residues. V trimming: 7 bases; J trimming: 7 bases; junction bases outside the gene matches: 7. Germline CDR1 SQVTM, CDR2 ANQGSEA. DNA for the CDR3: TGCAGCGCAGACCTAGCGGGGGTGAATGAGCAGTTCTTC. Protein sequence: CSADLAGVNEQFF.

The gene calls are TRBV3-1 and TRBJ2-7; TRBD1 matches 8 bases. CDR3 length: 16 residues. V shed 1 base and J 7 bases; nucleotides not matched to a gene: 12. Germline CDR1 LGHDT, CDR2 YNNKEL (reference sequence). This CDR3 is CASSQAPGGAYNEQYF. Here the CDR3 DNA reads TGTGCCAGCAGCCAAGCACCAGGGGGCGCCTACAATGAGCAGTACTTC.

This chain uses TRBV6-2 or TRBV6-3 with TRBJ2-7, with 7 bases that match TRBD2. This CDR3 is 16 amino acids long. Trimming took 4 bases from V and 4 from J; bases not matched to a gene: 13. Per the germline V gene, CDR1 is MNHEY and CDR2 is SVGEGT. The CDR3 nucleotides read TGTGCCAGCAGTTTCACCTCTAGCGGCATGCCTTACGAGCAGTACTTC. Its translation is CASSFTSSGMPYEQYF.

There are a few counts of this clonotype. This sequence joins TRBV20-1 and TRBJ2-1; D might be TRBD1 or TRBD2, each matching 5 bases. This CDR3 spans 14 amino acids. Germline loops: CDR1 DFQATT, CDR2 SNEGSKA (reference sequence). Trimming cost V 3 bases and J 6 bases, with 15 bases left between them. CDR3 protein: CSASRPGTANEQFF. CDR3 nucleotide sequence: TGCAGTGCTAGTCGACCTGGGACCGCCAATGAGCAGTTCTTC.

In this sample, this clonotype turned up many times. The chain has TRBV5-1 and TRBJ2-7, with TRBD1 as a possible D gene (6 bases). The CDR3 has 15 residues. Germline CDR1 and CDR2: SGHRS and YFSETQ. Trimming took off 0 bases at V and 3 bases at J, with 13 bases between the two ends. In DNA form, the CDR3 reads TGCGCCAGCAGCTTGGGACAGGACTTTTTCTACGAGCAGTACTTC. Its translation is CASSLGQDFFYEQYF.

This chain uses TRBV7-2 with TRBJ2-5; weak D call: TRBD2 (9 bases). V was cut by 2 bases and J by 4 bases, with 20 bases left in between. The germline V gene encodes CDR1 SGHTA and CDR2 FQGNSA. This CDR3 has 17 residues. Written as DNA, the CDR3 is TGTGCCAGCAGCTTACGTGGCGCGGGAGGGACAGGAGAGACCCAGTACTTC. Protein product: CASSLRGAGGTGETQYF.

The CDR3, as DNA: TGTGCCAGCGGGCCGGGACAGGGACGGAGCAACTCCACAGATACGCAGTATTTT. It yields the protein CASGPGQGRSNSTDTQYF. The chain uses TRBV12-3 or TRBV12-4 and TRBJ2-3; 9 nucleotides match TRBD1. V was clipped by 8 bases and J by 2 bases; unmatched bases: 17. The CDR3 consists of 18 residues.